The rows below give T cell receptor beta chains drawn from one sample of a study of cytomegalovirus exposure and HLA in healthy donors. Sequenced by immunoSEQ multiplex PCR; TCRdb stores in-frame clones only, minus some. The table includes over 150,000 clones, roughly four fifths detected once. Sequencing input: PBMCs. The receptors here all came from a man aged 55-75 years in good health and CMV-seronegative. The CDR3 runs from the conserved cysteine through the conserved F or W. The D gene is left open where the match is weak. Clone size is shown for a subset of rows, as once, few, many or a class of expanded clone.

cdr3_nt cdr3_aa j_call v_call clone_size d_call
TGTGCCAGTAGTATTTCTCGACAGGGGACCTACGAGCAGTACTTC CASSISRQGTYEQYF TRBJ2-7 TRBV19 . TRBD1
TGTGCCAGCAGCTACAGGGGGGACACTGAAGCTTTCTTT CASSYRGDTEAFF TRBJ1-1 TRBV7-2 . TRBD1
TGTGCCAGCAGCTTAGACAATAGCGGACCTGAGGATGAGCAGTTCTTC CASSLDNSGPEDEQFF TRBJ2-1 TRBV11-3 . .
TGCGCCAGCAGCCAAGTTAGGGGGACGCAGTATTTT CASSQVRGTQYF TRBJ2-3 TRBV4-3 . .
TGTGCCAGCGCCTTAGGGACAGGGCGAATAGGAGAGACCCAGTACTTC CASALGTGRIGETQYF TRBJ2-5 TRBV27 . TRBD1
TGTGCCTATGGACAGGGGGAGACCCAGTACTTC CAYGQGETQYF TRBJ2-5 TRBV30 . TRBD1
TGTGCCAGCAGCTTTGGACAGGGAAACACCATATATTTT CASSFGQGNTIYF TRBJ1-3 TRBV11-3 . .
TGTGCCAGCAGTTTAACAGGGGGCGGCGGGGAGCTGTTTTTT CASSLTGGGGELFF TRBJ2-2 TRBV28 . TRBD1
TGTGCCACCAGACAGAGAGCTAACTATGGCTACACCTTC CATRQRANYGYTF TRBJ1-2 TRBV6-4 . .
TGTGCCAGCAGACTAGAGGCCGCTGGGGCCAACGTCCTGACTTTC CASRLEAAGANVLTF TRBJ2-6 TRBV5-4 . .
TGCGCCAGCAGCAGGGGGCAAAAGAACACTGAAGCTTTCTTT CASSRGQKNTEAFF TRBJ1-1 TRBV5-1 . TRBD1
TGTGCCAGCAGCTTAACAGGACCGCGGGGGACCTATGGCTACACCTTC CASSLTGPRGTYGYTF TRBJ1-2 TRBV7-3 . .
TGTGCCAGCAGTGACCAGACTAGGCAGTACTTC CASSDQTRQYF TRBJ2-7 TRBV6-1 . .
TGCGCCAGCAGCTTAAACAGGGGGCCTGGAAACACCATATATTTT CASSLNRGPGNTIYF TRBJ1-3 TRBV5-1 . TRBD1
TGTGCCAGCAGTGACCCGCCGGCTAATGAAAAACTGTTTTTT CASSDPPANEKLFF TRBJ1-4 TRBV25-1 . .
TGTGCCTGGAGTCCTGGCCGGGATCAGCCCCAGCATTTT CAWSPGRDQPQHF TRBJ1-5 TRBV30 . .
TGTGCCATCAGTGAGTCGACGACAGGGGGCTCTATGCAGCCCCAGCATTTT CAISESTTGGSMQPQHF TRBJ1-5 TRBV10-3 . TRBD1
TGTGCCATCAAGATAGCGGGGGGCGAGACCCAGTACTTC CAIKIAGGETQYF TRBJ2-5 TRBV10-3 . TRBD2
TGTGCCAGCCAGCAACAGGGGGCGGACGGGGAGCCGTTTTTT CASQQQGADGEPFF TRBJ2-2 TRBV7-9 . TRBD1
TGTGCCAGCAGCCTAGCCCCTTCCTACGAGCAGTACTTC CASSLAPSYEQYF TRBJ2-7 TRBV27 . .
TGTGCCAGCTCACCAAAGGGGGGGACAGGATTAGACGAGCAGTACTTC CASSPKGGTGLDEQYF TRBJ2-7 TRBV18 . .
TGTGCCAGCAGCCTGATCCAGGGGGTAGATGGCTACACCTTC CASSLIQGVDGYTF TRBJ1-2 TRBV7-2 once TRBD1
TGCGCCAGCAGCGGGGGGACGGTGACCTACGAGCAGTACTTC CASSGGTVTYEQYF TRBJ2-7 TRBV5-1 few .
TGTGCCAGCAGCGTACAGGGCACAGATACGCAGTATTTT CASSVQGTDTQYF TRBJ2-3 TRBV9 . .
TGCGCCAGCAGCCATTCTCCTCGGACAGGGGGCTACGAGCAGTACTTC CASSHSPRTGGYEQYF TRBJ2-7 TRBV4-3 . TRBD1
TGTGCCAGCAGTTTAGGAAGGGGCGATCAGCCCCAGCATTTT CASSLGRGDQPQHF TRBJ1-5 TRBV27 . .
TGCGCCAGCAGCTTGGGGCAGGAAGGGGCCCAGTACTTC CASSLGQEGAQYF TRBJ2-5 TRBV5-1 once .
TGTGCCAGTAGTATAGACAGGGGGCTCGTCGGGGAGCTGTTTTTT CASSIDRGLVGELFF TRBJ2-2 TRBV19 . TRBD1
TGTGCCAGCAGCGGAACAACAGGGGCTGAAGCTTTCTTT CASSGTTGAEAFF TRBJ1-1 TRBV9 . TRBD1
TGTGCCAGCAGCCTTCTACTGTTAGCCAAAAACATTCAGTACTTC CASSLLLLAKNIQYF TRBJ2-4 TRBV5-5 once .
TGCGCCAGCAGTGGTTTTGGGGGGGACCAAGAGACCCAGTACTTC CASSGFGGDQETQYF TRBJ2-5 TRBV10-1 few TRBD2
TGCGCCAGCAGCTGGACACAACCCACAGATACGCAGTATTTT CASSWTQPTDTQYF TRBJ2-3 TRBV5-1 . .
TGTGCCAGCAGCTTGGCCGGTCAGGGGGTCCAAGCTTTCTTT CASSLAGQGVQAFF TRBJ1-1 TRBV5-4 . TRBD1
TGTGCCAGCATCCCAGGGGGTAGCACAGATACGCAGTATTTT CASIPGGSTDTQYF TRBJ2-3 TRBV28 . TRBD1
TGTGCCAGCATGTATCCAGGGACAGGGAACGAGCAGTACTTC CASMYPGTGNEQYF TRBJ2-7 TRBV28 . TRBD1
TGTGCCAGAAGCTCCCTGGGGTTAGCGGGGGAAGAGACCCAGTACTTC CARSSLGLAGEETQYF TRBJ2-5 TRBV5-3 few TRBD2
TGTGCCAGCAGCCCGCGGCTTTCCACTAGCCCTGGGGCCAACGTCCTGACTTTC CASSPRLSTSPGANVLTF TRBJ2-6 TRBV7-9 few .
TGTGCCAGCAGTGGGACCACTAGGACTAGCGGGAGGTATACGCAGTATTTT CASSGTTRTSGRYTQYF TRBJ2-3 TRBV28 . TRBD2
TGTGCCAGCAGCTTAAGGGGGACAGGGGCTGAAAAACTGTTTTTT CASSLRGTGAEKLFF TRBJ1-4 TRBV5-6 . TRBD1
TGTGCCAGCAGTTTACCCACGACTAGCGGGGGGTCTTATGCTTCCAAAAACATTCAGTACTTC CASSLPTTSGGSYASKNIQYF TRBJ2-4 TRBV28 . TRBD2
TGTGCCAGCAGCTTTAGAGGTAGCACAGATACGCAGTATTTT CASSFRGSTDTQYF TRBJ2-3 TRBV7-3 . .
TGTGCCAGCACCCAAGACGGGGTAGGCTACAATGAGCAGTTCTTC CASTQDGVGYNEQFF TRBJ2-1 TRBV9 . .
TGTGCTACTACCACAGGGGGTAGTGGAAACACCATATATTTT CATTTGGSGNTIYF TRBJ1-3 TRBV28 . TRBD1
TGTGCCAGCAGCTTGGGGTTTGGGACAGTGGCCGAGCAGTACTTC CASSLGFGTVAEQYF TRBJ2-7 TRBV11-2 few TRBD1
TGTGCCAGCTCACCTGTAGGACAGGCTCCTAACTATGGCTACACCTTC CASSPVGQAPNYGYTF TRBJ1-2 TRBV18 . TRBD1
TGTGCCAGCAGCTACAGCAGGAATCAGCCCCAGCATTTT CASSYSRNQPQHF TRBJ1-5 TRBV7-9 . .
TGTGCCAGCAGCCCCCCCGGCCCGGGAATAAGTGTCCACGAGCAGTACTTC CASSPPGPGISVHEQYF TRBJ2-7 TRBV5-6 many .